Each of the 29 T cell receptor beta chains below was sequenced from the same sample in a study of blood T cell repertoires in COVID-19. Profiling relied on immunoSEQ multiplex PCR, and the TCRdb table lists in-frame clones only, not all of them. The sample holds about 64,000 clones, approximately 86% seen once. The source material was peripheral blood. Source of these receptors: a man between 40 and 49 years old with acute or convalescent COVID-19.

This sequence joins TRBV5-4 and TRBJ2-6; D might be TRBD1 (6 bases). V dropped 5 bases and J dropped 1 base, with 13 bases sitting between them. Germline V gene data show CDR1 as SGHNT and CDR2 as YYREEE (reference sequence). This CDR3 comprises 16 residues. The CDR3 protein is CASSTGWGSGANVLTF. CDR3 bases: TGTGCCAGCAGTACAGGGTGGGGGTCTGGGGCCAACGTCCTGACTTTC.

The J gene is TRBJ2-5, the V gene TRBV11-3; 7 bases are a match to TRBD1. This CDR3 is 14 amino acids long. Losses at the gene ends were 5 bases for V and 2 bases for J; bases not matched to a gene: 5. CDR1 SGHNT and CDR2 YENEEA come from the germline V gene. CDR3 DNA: TGTGCCAGCAGCCACCGGACAGGTCAAGAGACCCAGTACTTC. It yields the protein CASSHRTGQETQYF.

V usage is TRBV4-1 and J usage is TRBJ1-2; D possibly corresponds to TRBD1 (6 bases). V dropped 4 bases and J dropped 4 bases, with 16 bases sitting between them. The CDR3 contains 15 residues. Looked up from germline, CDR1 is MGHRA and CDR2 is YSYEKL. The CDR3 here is CASSPRGGAVYGYTF. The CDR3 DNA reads TGCGCCAGCAGCCCTCGAGGGGGGGCAGTCTATGGCTACACCTTC.

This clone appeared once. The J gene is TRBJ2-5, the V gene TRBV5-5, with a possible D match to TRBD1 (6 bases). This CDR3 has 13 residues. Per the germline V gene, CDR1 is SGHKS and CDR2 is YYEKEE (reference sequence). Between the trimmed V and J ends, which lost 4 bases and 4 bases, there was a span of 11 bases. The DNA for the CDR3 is TGTGCCAGCAGCAAGACAGGAGGAGAGACCCAGTACTTC. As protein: CASSKTGGETQYF.

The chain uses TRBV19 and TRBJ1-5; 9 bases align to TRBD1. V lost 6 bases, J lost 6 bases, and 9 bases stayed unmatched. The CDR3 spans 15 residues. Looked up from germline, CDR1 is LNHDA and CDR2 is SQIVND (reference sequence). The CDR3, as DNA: TGTGCCAGTAGGAGGACGGACAGGGGCGGTCAGCCCCAGCATTTT. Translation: CASRRTDRGGQPQHF. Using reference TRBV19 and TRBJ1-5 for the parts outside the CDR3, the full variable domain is DGGITQSPKYLFRKEGQNVTLSCEQNLNHDAMYWYRQDPGQGLRLIYYSQIVNDFQKGDIAEGYSVSREKKESFPLTVTSAQKNPTAFYLCASRRTDRGGQPQHFGDGTRLSIL.

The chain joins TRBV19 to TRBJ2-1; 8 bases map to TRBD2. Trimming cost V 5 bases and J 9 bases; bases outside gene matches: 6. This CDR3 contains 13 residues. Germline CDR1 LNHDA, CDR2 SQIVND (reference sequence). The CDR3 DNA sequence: TGTGCCAGTAGTTTCGGGGGGGGGAGTGAGCAGTTCTTC. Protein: CASSFGGGSEQFF. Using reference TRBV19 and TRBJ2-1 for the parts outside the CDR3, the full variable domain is DGGITQSPKYLFRKEGQNVTLSCEQNLNHDAMYWYRQDPGQGLRLIYYSQIVNDFQKGDIAEGYSVSREKKESFPLTVTSAQKNPTAFYLCASSFGGGSEQFFGPGTRLTVL.

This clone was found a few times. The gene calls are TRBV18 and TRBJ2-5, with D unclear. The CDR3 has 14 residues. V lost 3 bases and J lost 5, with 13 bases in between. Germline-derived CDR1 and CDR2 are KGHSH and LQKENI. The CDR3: CASSPPSARETQYF. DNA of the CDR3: TGTGCCAGCTCACCGCCCTCAGCTAGGGAGACCCAGTACTTC.

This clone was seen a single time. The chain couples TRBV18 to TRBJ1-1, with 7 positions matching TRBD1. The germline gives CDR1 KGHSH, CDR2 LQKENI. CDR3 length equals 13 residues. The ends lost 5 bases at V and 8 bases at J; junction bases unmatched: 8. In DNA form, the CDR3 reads TGTGCCAGCTCATCGGACAGGTTGGGCGAAGCTTTCTTT. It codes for CASSSDRLGEAFF.

CDR3 protein: CASSTRTGRNSPLHF. The DNA of the CDR3 is TGTGCCAGTAGTACCCGGACAGGGCGAAATTCACCCCTCCACTTT. The gene calls are TRBV19 and TRBJ1-6; 8 bases are shared with TRBD1. Trimming took 4 bases from V and 7 from J; bases not matched to a gene: 6. The CDR3 has 15 amino acids. Germline CDR1 and CDR2: LNHDA and SQIVND (reference sequence).

The CDR3 DNA reads as TGCGCCAGCAGCCCGGGACAGGGGTTCAATCAGCCCCAGCATTTT. Translating it yields CASSPGQGFNQPQHF. J is TRBJ1-5 and V is TRBV4-1; 10 bases align to TRBD1. V shed 4 bases, J shed 3 bases, and the junction held 3 bases outside the gene matches. The CDR3 consists of 15 residues. Germline loops: CDR1 MGHRA, CDR2 YSYEKL.

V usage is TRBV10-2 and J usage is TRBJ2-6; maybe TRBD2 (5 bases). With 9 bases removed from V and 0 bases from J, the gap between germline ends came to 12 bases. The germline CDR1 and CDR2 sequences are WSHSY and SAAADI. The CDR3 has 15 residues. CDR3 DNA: TGCGCCAGTCAAGGACTGTCCTCTGGGGCCAACGTCCTGACTTTC. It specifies CASQGLSSGANVLTF.

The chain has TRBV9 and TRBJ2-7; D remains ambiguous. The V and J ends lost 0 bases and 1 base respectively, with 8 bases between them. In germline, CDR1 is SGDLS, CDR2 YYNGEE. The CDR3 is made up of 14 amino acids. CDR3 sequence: CASSVGGQSYEQYF. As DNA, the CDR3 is TGTGCCAGCAGCGTAGGTGGCCAATCCTACGAGCAGTACTTC.

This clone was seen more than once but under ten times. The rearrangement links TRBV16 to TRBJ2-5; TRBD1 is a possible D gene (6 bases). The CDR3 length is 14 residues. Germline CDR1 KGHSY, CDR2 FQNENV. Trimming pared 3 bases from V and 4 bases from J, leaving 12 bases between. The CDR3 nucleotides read TGTGCCAGCAGCCAGGACAGTGAGTCAGAGACCCAGTACTTC. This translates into CASSQDSESETQYF.

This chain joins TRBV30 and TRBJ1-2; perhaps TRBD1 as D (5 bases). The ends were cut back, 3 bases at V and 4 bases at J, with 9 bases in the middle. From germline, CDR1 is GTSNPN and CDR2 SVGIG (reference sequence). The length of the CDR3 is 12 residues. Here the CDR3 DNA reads TGTGCCTGGAGCTCGACAGTCTATGGCTACACCTTC. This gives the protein CAWSSTVYGYTF.

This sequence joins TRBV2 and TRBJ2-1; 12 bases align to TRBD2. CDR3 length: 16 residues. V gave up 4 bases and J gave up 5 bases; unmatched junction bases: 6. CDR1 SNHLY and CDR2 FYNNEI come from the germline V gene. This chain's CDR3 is CASSGLAGALNNEQFF. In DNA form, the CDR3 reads TGTGCCAGCAGTGGACTAGCGGGGGCCCTAAACAATGAGCAGTTCTTC.

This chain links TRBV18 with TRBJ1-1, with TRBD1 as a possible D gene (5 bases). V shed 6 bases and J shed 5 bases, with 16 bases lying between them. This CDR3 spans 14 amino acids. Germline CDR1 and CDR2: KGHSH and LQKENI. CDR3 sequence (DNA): TGTGCCAGCTCCCAGGTGTCCCGACAGACTGAAGCTTTCTTT. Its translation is CASSQVSRQTEAFF.

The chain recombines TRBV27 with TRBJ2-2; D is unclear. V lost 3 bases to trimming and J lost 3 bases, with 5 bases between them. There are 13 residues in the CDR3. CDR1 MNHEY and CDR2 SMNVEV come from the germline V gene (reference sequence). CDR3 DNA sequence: TGTGCCAGCAGTTTTCTCGACACCGGGGAGCTGTTTTTT. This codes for CASSFLDTGELFF.

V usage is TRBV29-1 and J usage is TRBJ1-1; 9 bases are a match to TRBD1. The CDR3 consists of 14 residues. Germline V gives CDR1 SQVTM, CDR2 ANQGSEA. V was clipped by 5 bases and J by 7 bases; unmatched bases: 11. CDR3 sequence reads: CSVPTGTGFNEAFF. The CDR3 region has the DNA TGCAGCGTTCCCACCGGGACAGGGTTTAATGAAGCTTTCTTT.

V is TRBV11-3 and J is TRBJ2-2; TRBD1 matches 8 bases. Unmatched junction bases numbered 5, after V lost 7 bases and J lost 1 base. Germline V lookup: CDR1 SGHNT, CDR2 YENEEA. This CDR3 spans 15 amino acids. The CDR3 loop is CASNGGTGNTGELFF. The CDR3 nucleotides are TGTGCCAGCAACGGAGGGACAGGGAACACCGGGGAGCTGTTTTTT.

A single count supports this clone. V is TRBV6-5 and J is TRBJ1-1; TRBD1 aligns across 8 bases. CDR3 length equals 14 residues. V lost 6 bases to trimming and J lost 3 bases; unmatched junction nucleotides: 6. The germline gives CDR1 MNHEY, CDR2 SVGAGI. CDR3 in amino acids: CASSKDRGYTEAFF. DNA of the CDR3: TGTGCCAGCAGCAAAGACAGGGGATACACTGAAGCTTTCTTT.

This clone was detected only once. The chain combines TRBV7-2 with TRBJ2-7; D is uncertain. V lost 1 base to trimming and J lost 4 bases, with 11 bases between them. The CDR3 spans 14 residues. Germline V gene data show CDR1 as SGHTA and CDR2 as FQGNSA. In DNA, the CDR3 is TGTGCCAGCAGCTTAGAAACTCCTTTTTACGAGCAGTACTTC. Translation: CASSLETPFYEQYF.

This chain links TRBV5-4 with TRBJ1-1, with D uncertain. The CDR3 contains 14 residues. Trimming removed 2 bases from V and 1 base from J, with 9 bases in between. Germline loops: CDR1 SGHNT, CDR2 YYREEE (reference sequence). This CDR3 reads CASSFERRNTEAFF. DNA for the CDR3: TGTGCCAGCAGCTTCGAGCGGCGGAACACTGAAGCTTTCTTT.

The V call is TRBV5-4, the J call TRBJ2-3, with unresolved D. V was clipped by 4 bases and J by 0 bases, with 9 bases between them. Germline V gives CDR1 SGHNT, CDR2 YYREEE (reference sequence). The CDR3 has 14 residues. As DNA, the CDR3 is TGTGCCAGCAGCGTTCTAACTAGCACAGATACGCAGTATTTT. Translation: CASSVLTSTDTQYF.

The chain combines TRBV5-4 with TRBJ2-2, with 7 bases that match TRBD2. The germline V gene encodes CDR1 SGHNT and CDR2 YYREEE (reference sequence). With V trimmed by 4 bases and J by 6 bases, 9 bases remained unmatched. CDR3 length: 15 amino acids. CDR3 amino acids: CASSRGTTGAGELFF. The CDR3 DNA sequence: TGTGCCAGCAGCCGCGGGACTACGGGGGCCGGGGAGCTGTTTTTT.

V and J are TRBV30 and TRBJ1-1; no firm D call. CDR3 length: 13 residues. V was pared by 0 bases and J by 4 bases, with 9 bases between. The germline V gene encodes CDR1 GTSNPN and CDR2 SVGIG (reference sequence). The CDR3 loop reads CAWSVELSTEAFF. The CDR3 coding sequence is TGTGCCTGGAGTGTAGAGTTGAGCACTGAAGCTTTCTTT.

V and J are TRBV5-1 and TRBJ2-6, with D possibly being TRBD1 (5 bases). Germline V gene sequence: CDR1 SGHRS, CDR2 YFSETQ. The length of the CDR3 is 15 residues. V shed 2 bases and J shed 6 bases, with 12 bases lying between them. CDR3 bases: TGCGCCAGCAGCTTAACATTAGGGGAGGCCAACGTCCTGACTTTC. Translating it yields CASSLTLGEANVLTF.

CDR3 residues: CASSLAGGPDTQYF. The CDR3 bases are TGTGCCAGCAGTTTAGCGGGGGGGCCGGATACGCAGTATTTT. The chain employs TRBV5-6 and TRBJ2-3, with TRBD2 matching 11 bases. With 5 bases clipped from V and 6 bases from J, the junction kept 5 bases outside the gene matches. CDR3 length equals 14 residues. Germline CDR1 and CDR2: SGHDT and YYEEEE.

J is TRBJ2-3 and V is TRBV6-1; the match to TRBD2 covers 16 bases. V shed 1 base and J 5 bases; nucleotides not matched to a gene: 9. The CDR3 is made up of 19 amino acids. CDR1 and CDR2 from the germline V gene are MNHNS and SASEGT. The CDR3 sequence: CASSEDVGLAGGIEDTQYF. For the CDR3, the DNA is TGTGCCAGCAGTGAAGACGTGGGACTAGCGGGGGGGATCGAAGATACGCAGTATTTT.

The CDR3 DNA reads TGTGCCAGCAGCCGAGAGCGGGGTAGCACAGATACGCAGTATTTT. Residues: CASSRERGSTDTQYF. The rearrangement uses TRBV7-9 and TRBJ2-3; 7 bases align to TRBD2. Germline CDR1 is SEHNR and CDR2 is FQNEAQ (reference sequence). CDR3 length equals 15 residues. The trim removed 5 bases at V and 0 bases at J, leaving 5 bases unmatched.